This is a list of T cell receptor beta chains from one sample in a study of CD8 T cells in ankylosing spondylitis. TCRdb re-called the 5' RACE reads with MiXCR, one entry per CDR3 protein. Here the sample spans approximately 540,000 distinct CDR3 sequences, 10% to 15% being singletons. The sample taken for sequencing was blood, either unsorted or a sorted T cell fraction (not recorded which). All receptors derive from a male donor with ankylosing spondylitis. Both conserved end residues are part of each CDR3. D genes are given only for firm matches. A clone size is listed for some rows: how often the clone was seen (once, few, many), or a class if it is expanded.

J gene	D gene	V gene	CDR3 length	clone size	CDR3 protein	CDR3 DNA
TRBJ2-3	NA	TRBV14	15	NA	CASSQRQTIRVTQYF	TGTGCCAGCAGCCAACGACAGACCATAAGAGTCACGCAGTATTTT
TRBJ2-5	TRBD2	TRBV20-1	16	NA	CSARDIAGGHGETQYF	TGCAGTGCTAGAGATATAGCGGGAGGGCACGGAGAGACCCAGTACTTC
TRBJ2-2	TRBD2	TRBV7-9	15	NA	CASSLVTGGAGELFF	TGTGCCAGCAGCTTAGTGACGGGAGGAGCCGGGGAGCTGTTTTTT
TRBJ2-1	NA	TRBV5-8	15	few	CASSFQGFPGNEQFF	TGTGCCAGCAGCTTTCAGGGATTCCCAGGGAATGAGCAGTTCTTC
TRBJ2-5	NA	TRBV24-1	14	few	CATSDSHSGETQYF	TGTGCCACCAGTGATAGTCACAGCGGAGAGACCCAGTACTTC
TRBJ2-3	NA	TRBV7-8	16	few	CASSLTPGTSTDTQYF	TGTGCCAGCAGCTTAACCCCCGGAACTAGCACAGATACGCAGTATTTT
TRBJ1-2	NA	TRBV11-1	15	many	CASSLFRAGDYGYTF	TGTGCCAGCAGCTTATTCAGGGCCGGCGACTATGGCTACACCTTC
TRBJ1-2	TRBD1	TRBV2	16	few	CASSPEEGDSWYGYTF	TGTGCCAGCAGCCCCGAGGAAGGGGACAGTTGGTATGGCTACACCTTC
TRBJ2-1	NA	TRBV20-1	15	NA	CSASAAGMTYNEQFF	TGCAGTGCCTCAGCCGCAGGGATGACCTACAATGAGCAGTTCTTC
TRBJ2-3	NA	TRBV12-3/TRBV12-4	15	NA	CASTWGRQATDTQYF	TGTGCCAGCACCTGGGGGAGACAGGCCACAGATACGCAGTATTTT